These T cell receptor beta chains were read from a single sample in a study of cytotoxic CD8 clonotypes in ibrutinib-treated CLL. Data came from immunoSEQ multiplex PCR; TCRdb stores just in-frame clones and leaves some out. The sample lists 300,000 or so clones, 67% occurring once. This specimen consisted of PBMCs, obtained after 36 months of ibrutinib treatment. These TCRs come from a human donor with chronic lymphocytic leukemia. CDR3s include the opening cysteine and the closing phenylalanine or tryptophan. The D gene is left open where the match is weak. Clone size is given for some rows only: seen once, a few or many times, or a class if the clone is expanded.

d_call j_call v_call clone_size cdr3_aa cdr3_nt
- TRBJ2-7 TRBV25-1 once CASSEFKGGGYYEQYF TGTGCCAGCAGTGAATTCAAGGGAGGGGGTTACTACGAGCAGTACTTC
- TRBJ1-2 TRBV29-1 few CSVLIANYGYTF TGCAGCGTTCTAATAGCTAACTATGGCTACACCTTC
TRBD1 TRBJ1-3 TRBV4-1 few CASSLDRGGNTIYF TGCGCCAGCAGCCTCGACAGGGGGGGAAACACCATATATTTT
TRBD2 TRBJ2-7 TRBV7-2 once CASSSSGGSYEQYF TGTGCCAGCAGCTCTAGCGGGGGTTCCTACGAGCAGTACTTC
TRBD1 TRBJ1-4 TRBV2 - CASRYRGASNEKLFF TGTGCCAGCAGATACAGGGGGGCGTCTAATGAAAAACTGTTTTTT
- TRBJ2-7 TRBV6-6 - CASGLKGRTYEQYF TGTGCCAGCGGCCTCAAGGGGAGGACCTACGAGCAGTACTTC
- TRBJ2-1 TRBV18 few CASSPTEGTYNEQFF TGTGCCAGCTCACCAACTGAGGGTACGTACAATGAGCAGTTCTTC
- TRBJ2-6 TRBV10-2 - CASRQAGANVLTF TGCGCCAGCCGACAGGCTGGGGCCAACGTCCTGACTTTC
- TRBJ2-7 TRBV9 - CASSPTGTSTYEQYF TGTGCCAGCAGCCCTACCGGGACGTCGACCTACGAGCAGTACTTC
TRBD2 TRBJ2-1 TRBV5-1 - CASSRGLAGGTYNEQFF TGCGCCAGCAGCAGGGGACTAGCGGGAGGGACCTACAATGAGCAGTTCTTC
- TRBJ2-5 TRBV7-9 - CASSLDQDSETQYF TGTGCCAGCAGCTTAGATCAGGACAGCGAGACCCAGTACTTC
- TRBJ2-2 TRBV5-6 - CASSSWQGRYTGELFF TGTGCCAGCAGCTCCTGGCAGGGGCGATACACCGGGGAGCTGTTTTTT
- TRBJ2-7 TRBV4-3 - CASSQGRDTKYEQYF TGCGCCAGCAGCCAAGGGCGGGACACTAAATACGAGCAGTACTTC
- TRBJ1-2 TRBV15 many CATSRVLQAHYGYTF TGTGCCACCAGCAGAGTATTACAGGCTCACTATGGCTACACCTTC
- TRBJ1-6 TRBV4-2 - CASSRQQGGDSYNSPLHF TGTGCCAGCAGCCGTCAACAGGGAGGGGACTCCTATAATTCACCCCTCCACTTT
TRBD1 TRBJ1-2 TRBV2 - CASRTDRVYGYTF TGTGCCAGCAGAACCGACAGGGTCTATGGCTACACCTTC
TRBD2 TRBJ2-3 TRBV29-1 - CSVEGTSGRRDTQYF TGCAGCGTTGAAGGGACTAGCGGGAGGAGGGATACGCAGTATTTT
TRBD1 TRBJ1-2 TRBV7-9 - CASSQNGDRMAGNYGYTF TGTGCCAGCAGTCAAAATGGGGACAGGATGGCTGGCAACTATGGCTACACCTTC
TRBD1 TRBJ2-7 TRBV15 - CATSKTGGEQYF TGTGCCACCAGCAAGACAGGGGGAGAGCAGTACTTC
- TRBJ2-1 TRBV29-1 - CSVVSASSYNEQFF TGCAGCGTTGTATCGGCCAGCTCCTACAATGAGCAGTTCTTC
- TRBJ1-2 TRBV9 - CASSVAQGTRKRTF -
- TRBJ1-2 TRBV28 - CATENMYGYTF TGTGCCACCGAGAACATGTATGGCTACACCTTC
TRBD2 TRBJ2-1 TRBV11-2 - CASSLVGLAGGNEQFF TGTGCCAGCAGCTTAGTGGGACTAGCGGGAGGGAATGAGCAGTTCTTC
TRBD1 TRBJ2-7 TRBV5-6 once CASSLDRGKHYEQYF TGTGCCAGCAGCTTGGACAGGGGGAAACACTACGAGCAGTACTTC
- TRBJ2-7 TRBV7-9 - CASGSRGPTYEQYF TGTGCCAGCGGTTCCAGGGGCCCTACCTACGAGCAGTACTTC
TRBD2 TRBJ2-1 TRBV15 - CATKWSAGGTDEQFF TGTGCCACCAAGTGGTCAGCGGGAGGTACGGATGAGCAGTTCTTC
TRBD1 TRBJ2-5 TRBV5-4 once CASSFRGRGRETQYF TGTGCCAGCAGCTTTCGGGGCAGGGGGCGAGAGACCCAGTACTTC
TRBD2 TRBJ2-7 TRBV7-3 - CASSQGLAPTYEQYF TGTGCCAGCAGCCAGGGACTAGCGCCTACCTACGAGCAGTACTTC
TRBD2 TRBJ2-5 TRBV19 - CASSSAGGMETQYF TGTGCCAGTAGTTCGGCGGGGGGCATGGAGACCCAGTACTTC
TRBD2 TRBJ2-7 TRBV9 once CASSVSGKSYEQYF TGTGCCAGCAGCGTTAGCGGGAAATCCTACGAGCAGTACTTC
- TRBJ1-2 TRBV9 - CASSDRGEVWNYGYTF TGTGCCAGCTCTGATCGCGGCGAGGTATGGAACTATGGCTACACCTTC
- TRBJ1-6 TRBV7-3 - CASSLQGRGGRDSPLHF TGTGCCAGCAGCTTACAGGGCCGTGGGGGCCGCGACTCACCCCTCCACTTT
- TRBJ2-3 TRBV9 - CASSPRSNTDTQYF TGTGCCAGCAGCCCCCGGAGTAACACAGATACGCAGTATTTT
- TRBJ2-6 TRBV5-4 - CASSKDGSGANVLTF TGTGCCAGCAGCAAGGACGGCTCTGGGGCCAACGTCCTGACTTTC
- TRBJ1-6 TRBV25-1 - CASSEYLLKDSYNSPLHF TGTGCCAGCAGTGAATATCTTCTGAAAGACTCCTATAATTCACCCCTCCACTTT
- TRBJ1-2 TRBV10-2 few CASSESTVYYGYTF TGCGCCAGCAGTGAGTCGACCGTATACTATGGCTACACCTTC
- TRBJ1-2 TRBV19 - CASSIRGSHYGYTF TGTGCCAGTAGTATACGAGGGAGCCACTATGGCTACACCTTC
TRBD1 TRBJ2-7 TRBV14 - CASSRPDRGGEQYF TGTGCCAGCAGCCGCCCGGACAGGGGAGGCGAGCAGTACTTC
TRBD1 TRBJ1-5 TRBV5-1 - CASSPTGEWGQPQHF TGCGCCAGCAGCCCCACAGGGGAGTGGGGTCAGCCCCAGCATTTT
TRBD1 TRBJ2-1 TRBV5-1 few CASSTGQGPQFF TGCGCCAGCAGCACGGGACAGGGTCCACAGTTCTTC
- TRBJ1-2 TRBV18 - CASSRTPTYGYTF TGTGCCAGCTCAAGGACGCCCACCTATGGCTACACCTTC
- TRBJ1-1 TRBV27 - CASSLGVGDTEAFF TGTGCCAGCAGTTTGGGAGTGGGTGACACTGAAGCTTTCTTT
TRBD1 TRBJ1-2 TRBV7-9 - CASSLQTGDGYTF TGTGCCAGCAGTCTACAGACAGGGGATGGCTACACCTTC
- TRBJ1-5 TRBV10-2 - CASSPTGTGNQPQHF TGCGCCAGCAGCCCGACCGGGACTGGCAATCAGCCCCAGCATTTT
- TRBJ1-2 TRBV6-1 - CASSELYGANYGYTF TGTGCCAGCAGTGAGTTGTACGGAGCTAACTATGGCTACACCTTC
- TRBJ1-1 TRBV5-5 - CASSFFRTNTEAFF TGTGCCAGCAGCTTTTTTAGGACAAACACTGAAGCTTTCTTT
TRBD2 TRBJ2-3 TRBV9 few CASSVALAGTDTQYF TGTGCCAGCAGCGTAGCCCTAGCGGGGACAGATACGCAGTATTTT
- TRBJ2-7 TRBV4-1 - CASSSATYEQYF TGCGCCAGCAGCTCCGCGACCTACGAGCAGTACTTC